This TCR beta chain emerged from a study of cytomegalovirus exposure and HLA in healthy donors (dated by TCRdb to 2016 to 2017). About the study as a whole: An earlier analysis of approximately 600 of the donors reported 250 to 300 Gb of sequence data and roughly 110 million unique TCR beta sequences from 150 million to 200 million T cells. An early release that covered about 600 HLA-typed donors contained approximately 300 gigabases of sequencing data and around 85 million unique TCR sequences. Among the roughly 400 genotyped donors, 81% belonged to the genetic ancestry cluster associated with self-reported Caucasian donors. The aim of the study was to test whether cataloging public T cell receptors could identify signatures of past pathogen exposure. The study profiled the T cell repertoires of hundreds of subjects by immunosequencing and related them to cytomegalovirus serostatus. Besides the first cohort of some 670 subjects, a separate validation cohort made up of roughly 130 different subjects was used. High-throughput TCR immunosequencing, statistical association of individual TCRs with disease status, and machine learning were combined to predict cytomegalovirus infection status. To study patterns of TCR occurrence, a later analysis re-analyzed previously published TCR beta repertoires from around 700 donors and added high-resolution HLA genotyping. The later analysis used no new phenotypic data to find candidate immune exposures, relying instead on TCR beta sequences and their occurrence across donors. An earlier analysis of some 500 of the donors used high-throughput TCR beta sequencing to judge whether each TCR beta V gene segment behaved as functional or pseudogenic. Donor age, sex, ethnicity and CMV serostatus were collected together with the repertoire data. A later genetic analysis used genome-wide SNP genotypes for about 60% of the 666 donors, treating that subset as a discovery cohort. Every repertoire in the discovery cohort had been generated on one and the same sequencing platform. Class I and class II HLA loci were covered by the typing at four-digit resolution. The number of donors typed differed by locus, with about 629-630 for A, B, C, DRB1 and DQB1, over 500 for DQA1, 606 for DPA1, and approximately 470 for DPB1. A handful of DR-DQ haplotypes were treated as single units for association and clustering because of strong linkage in the cohort. Across 300 to 400 genotyped donors of the cohort, an average of roughly 250,000 unique TCR beta nucleotide sequences per donor were sequenced, and around 19% of those sequences were non-productive. The paper as a whole reports these results and caveats: About 17 rarely observed V segments, including chromosome 9 orphons, were excluded from the earlier analysis of almost 600 of the donors because counts were too low. A further reported finding was that TCR beta sequences accurately predicted the HLA-A and HLA-B alleles for most subjects in the first cohort. Linkage disequilibrium might explain the correlated functional status among segregating V segments, but an unknown experimental factor could not be ruled out. Some IMGT-functional V segments, including TRBV6-2 and TRBV6-3, could not be distinguished by the 87-base-pair reads and were therefore excluded. The sequencing pipeline was judged likely to have produced a cluster of highly shared sequence variants as a technical artifact. Because HLA typing was missing for some donors at each locus, association tests included only the typed subset. Broadly in line with IMGT annotations, most TCR beta V segments showed up in productive rearrangements about 87% or about 30% of the time in an earlier analysis of roughly 590 of the donors. Roughly uniform sequencing depth across donors was assumed in presence/absence analyses, although this assumption may not hold. The classifier was reported to diagnose cytomegalovirus status with high specificity and sensitivity in both the original and validation cohorts. Three of the identified cytomegalovirus-associated TCR beta chains were confirmed in vitro to be specific for cytomegalovirus antigens. The authors suggested that the approach could potentially be generalized to other disease states and immunological phenotypes. The cohort was sequenced for TCR beta chains only, and without alpha or paired-chain data the features that could be detected were limited. According to a later analysis, most CMV-associated TCR beta chains appeared to be HLA-restricted, and the HLA associations seemed to be driven largely by CMV exposure. Across donors, most TCR sequences were observed very rarely, whereas some public TCRs were present in many individuals. A later analysis reported that several top co-occurrence clusters appeared linked to parvovirus B19, influenza, CMV and Epstein-Barr virus. Compared with the 666-donor mean, donors in an Asian-associated ancestry cluster had fewer N-insertions in productive TCRs, according to a later genetic analysis. V-gene and J-gene trimming of TCR beta chains was associated with a missense DCLRE1C variant in a later genetic analysis, and the association was replicated in an independent cohort. According to a later analysis, TCR association rates differed among HLA loci, with DRB1 alleles showing the most associated TCRs and HLA-C alleles showing the fewest. In a later analysis, HLA-associated TCR beta chains were found to be more clonally expanded and to have lower generation probabilities than equally common non-associated chains. Assigning TCR associations to individual alleles was difficult when HLA alleles, especially DR and DQ, strongly co-occurred. CMV serostatus was the only immune exposure information available for the cohort. The study listed 150 to 200 TCR beta chains as associated with cytomegalovirus. A later analysis associated about 17,000 TCR beta sequences with specific HLA alleles at a false discovery rate of 0.05.

In the case of this clone: Its antigen has not been determined. Per-nucleotide qualities are absent, and no much larger clonotype sits a single base away.

In total, more than 500 healthy bone marrow donors made up the cohort. At the time of sampling, all cohort members were nominally healthy, though unrecorded immune exposures were likely present. The donor was CMV seronegative and belonged to the group of 320 or so seronegative cohort members. Every donor gave a peripheral blood sample, and the peripheral blood mononuclear cells from that sample were used for TCR beta sequencing. Genomic DNA was extracted from the blood cell samples with the Qiagen DNeasy Blood Extraction Kit. To prepare the library, the immunoSEQ multiplex PCR assay was applied. The multiplex PCR relied on a mix of 60 forward primers for TCR Vbeta segments and 13 reverse primers for TCR Jbeta segments. The CDR3 region of rearranged TCR beta genes was amplified from genomic DNA with a multiplex PCR assay. The Illumina HiSeq System was used to sequence the amplified TCR beta libraries as 87-base-pair reads. On the authors' methods: A later analysis tallied roughly 76 million unique TCR beta chains across the 600 to 700 repertoires, and 10 million to 11 million of those chains were shared by two or more donors. Raw reads were error-corrected and collapsed into unique sequences by a nearest-neighbor algorithm in which closely related sequences were merged to remove PCR and sequencing errors. Alignment of CDR3 sequences to IMGT reference sequences was used to assign V, D and J gene segments. For a sequence to be retained, a match of at least six nucleotides was required to both a V gene segment and a J gene segment. A rearrangement counted as productive if the CDR3 had no stop codons and remained in frame with V and J, and every other rearrangement counted as non-productive. CDR3 was defined by IMGT convention, running from the second conserved V-encoded cysteine to the conserved J-encoded phenylalanine. The earlier analysis of 500 to 600 of the donors excluded sequences that lacked an unambiguous match to a single V gene segment. An earlier analysis of 550 to 650 of the donors classified V segments as functional when productive rearrangements were above 56.7% and as segregating when the standard deviation between donors was above 5%. A statistical classification framework was built for diagnosing cytomegalovirus status from the catalog of TCR beta chain sequences. In a later analysis, V and J genes were assigned by comparing TCR nucleotide sequences against IMGT/GENE-DB human TR gene sequences. In a later analysis, CDR3 sequences and most-parsimonious VDJ recombination scenarios were assigned using the TCRdist pipeline. In a later analysis, each TCR beta chain was defined by its CDR3 amino acid sequence together with its V-gene family, and reads without a unique V-gene family were excluded. To address suspected cross-contamination and a sequencing artifact, a later analysis removed 450 to 700 highly shared, low-generation-probability nucleotide sequences. A later analysis calculated a clonal expansion index for each public chain from normalized within-repertoire ranks of inferred template counts. In a later analysis, generation probabilities were computed using a VDJ recombination model fitted to out-of-frame rearrangements, and the results were checked against IGoR. A later analysis scored TCR-TCR, TCR-HLA and TCR-CMV co-occurrence with hypergeometric tests, applying a repertoire-size bias correction to TCR pairs. In a later analysis, false discovery rates were estimated by permuting HLA or CMV assignments 20 times. In a later analysis, co-occurring TCRs were grouped using DBSCAN, with TCRdist sequence similarity added in when clustering inside HLA-allele-positive subsets. Repertoires with fewer than 30,000 or more than 120,000 public chains were left out of co-occurrence clustering, as were five repertoires with anomalous nucleotide sharing. Imported from immuneACCESS, the table was reduced by TCRdb to in-frame sequences with V and J called. These copies leave out some clones; in studies compared against another copy, an unresolved V gene accounts for under half, and the cause of the remainder is not known. V and J calls and clone size come straight from that table; D and trimming were deduced from the DNA. This sample lists some 190,000 clones; over 65% were detected once. The top ten clonotypes cover around 1.5% of the sample.

The germline V end is reduced by 6 bases and the J end by 4 bases; junction bases left unmatched: 12. In the germline V gene, CDR1 corresponds to SGHTA and CDR2 to FQGTGA. The CDR3 numbers 17 residues from cysteine through phenylalanine. The DNA shown is the 51-base CDR3, in frame from base 1. The TCR was taken from a young man in good health and CMV-seronegative. Sequencing was performed on PBMCs. The chain is made from TRBV7-3 and TRBJ2-2; 9 central nucleotides agree with TRBD2. The nucleotide sequence reads TGTGCCAGCAGGAAACTCCTGACTAGCGGCGGCACCGGGGAGCTGTTTTTT. It translates to CASRKLLTSGGTGELFF. With the rest looked up from the reference TRBV7-3 and TRBJ2-2 genes rather than sequenced, the full variable domain is GAGVSQTPSNKVTEKGKYVELRCDPISGHTALYWYRQSLGQGPEFLIYFQGTGAADDSGLPNDRFFAVRPEGSVSTLKIQRTERGDSAVYLCASRKLLTSGGTGELFFGEGSRLTVL.